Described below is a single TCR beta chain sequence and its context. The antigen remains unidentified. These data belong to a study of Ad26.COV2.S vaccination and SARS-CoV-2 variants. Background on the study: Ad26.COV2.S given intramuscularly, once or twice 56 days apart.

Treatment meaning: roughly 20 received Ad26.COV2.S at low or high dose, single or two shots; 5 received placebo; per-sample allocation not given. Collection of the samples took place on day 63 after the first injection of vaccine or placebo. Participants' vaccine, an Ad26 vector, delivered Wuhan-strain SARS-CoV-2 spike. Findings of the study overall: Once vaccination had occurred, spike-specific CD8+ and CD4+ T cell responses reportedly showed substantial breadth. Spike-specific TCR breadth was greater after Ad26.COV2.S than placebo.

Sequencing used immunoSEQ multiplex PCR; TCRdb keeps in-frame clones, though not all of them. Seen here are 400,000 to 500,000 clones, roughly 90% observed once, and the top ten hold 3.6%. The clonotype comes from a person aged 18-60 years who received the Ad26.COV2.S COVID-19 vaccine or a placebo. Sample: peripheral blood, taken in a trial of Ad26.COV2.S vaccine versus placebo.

The CDR3 region is CASSPTGGSNQPQHF. CDR3 nucleotides: TGTGCCAGTAGCCCAACAGGGGGGAGCAATCAGCCCCAGCATTTT. V gene TRBV19 combines with J gene TRBJ1-5, with 8 bases that match TRBD1. This CDR3 has 15 residues. Germline V gene lookup returns CDR1 LNHDA and CDR2 SQIVND (reference sequence). The junction had 5 bases not matched to a gene; V was cut back by 6 bases and J by 1 base.